This T cell receptor beta chain was recorded in a study of lymphopenia after photon versus proton radiotherapy. Study-level results: Better survival with proton therapy was suggested as possible, not demonstrated.

V shed 3 bases and J 5 bases; nucleotides not matched to a gene: 4. CDR1 and CDR2 from the germline V gene are GTSNPN and SVGIG (reference sequence). This CDR3 is built from 12 residues. Measured with immunoSEQ multiplex PCR; TCRdb has only the in-frame clones, and not every one. This table holds approximately 160,000 clones, about nine tenths found once. Comment on this clone: What it recognizes is unknown.

The specimen was peripheral blood, collected from a patient treated with photon-based radiotherapy. The rearrangement uses TRBV30 and TRBJ2-7, with 7 bases aligning to TRBD1. The sequence derives from a man aged 45 to 65 with gastric cancer. This chain's CDR3 is CAWRTGNHEQYF. In nucleotides, the CDR3 is TGTGCCTGGAGGACAGGGAACCACGAGCAGTACTTC.